The 20 T cell receptor beta chains below were found in one sample sequenced in a study of T cells in localized non-small cell lung cancer. TCRdb's copy holds only in-frame clones and misses some; the assay was immunoSEQ multiplex PCR. The top ten hold 12% of the sample, which has around 1,600 clones, roughly 21% seen once. Sequenced here: lung tumor tissue, sampled before any cancer treatment. These receptor sequences come from a male donor older than 55 with stage I lung adenocarcinoma.

This clone is large (0.1 to 1%) in the sample. CDR3 nucleotides: TGTGCCAGCACCGACACCAAGGGCTACGAGCAGTACTTC. This sequence encodes CASTDTKGYEQYF. J is TRBJ2-7 and V is TRBV9; no clear D. V lost 6 bases and J lost 3, with 13 bases in between. The V gene's germline CDR1 is SGDLS and CDR2 YYNGEE. CDR3 size: 13 residues.

By share, this clone ranks as medium-sized. The CDR3 end lies 1 residue beyond the end of the read and is filled in from the germline J gene. This rearrangement joins TRBV10-3 to TRBJ1-2; D is unclear. This CDR3 comprises 15 residues. Germline V gene lookup returns CDR1 ENHRY and CDR2 SYGVKD. V dropped 0 bases and J dropped 6 bases, with 14 bases sitting between them. CDR3 amino acids: CAISESAATRHGYTF. CDR3 bases read: TGTGCCATCAGTGAGTCGGCGGCTACCAGGCATGGCTACACC.

The chain employs TRBV11-3 and TRBJ1-5; D is possibly TRBD1 (5 bases). The germline gives CDR1 SGHNT, CDR2 YENEEA. CDR3 length: 16 residues. Trimming took 3 bases from V and 1 from J, leaving 13 bases between them. The chain's CDR3 is CASSLDGRQSNQPQHF. CDR3 DNA sequence: TGTGCCAGCAGCTTGGATGGGAGACAGAGCAATCAGCCCCAGCATTTT.

V and J are TRBV6-8 and TRBJ2-7; D tentatively fits TRBD1 or TRBD2 (5 bases each). This CDR3 contains 15 residues. V lost 6 bases to trimming and J lost 4 bases, with 19 bases between them. The germline V gene has CDR1 MNHGY and CDR2 SAAAGT. The CDR3 DNA is TGTGCCAGCAGCCCCATCCCGGGACGGATGTACGAGCAGTACTTC. Its protein is CASSPIPGRMYEQYF.

This clone was seen a handful of times. The J gene is TRBJ2-7, the V gene TRBV19, with D unclear. Trimming cost V 1 base and J 3 bases, with 10 bases left between them. Germline V gene sequence: CDR1 LNHDA, CDR2 SQIVND (reference sequence). The CDR3 length is 14 residues. The CDR3 bases are TGTGCCAGTAGTATAGGGAGCCGACTCTACGAGCAGTACTTC. Its protein product is CASSIGSRLYEQYF.

This clone counts as medium-sized. J is TRBJ2-7 and V is TRBV6-8, with 12 bases aligning to TRBD2. CDR3 length equals 17 residues. V was clipped by 0 bases and J by 0 bases; unmatched bases: 3. The germline V gene has CDR1 MNHGY and CDR2 SAAAGT. This CDR3 is CASSYSTSGRFSYEQYF. For the CDR3, the DNA is TGTGCCAGCAGTTACTCAACTAGCGGGAGGTTCTCCTACGAGCAGTACTTC.

This clone was seen more than once but under ten times. The genes are TRBV6-1 and TRBJ2-3, with D uncertain. CDR3 length: 16 amino acids. V lost 1 base, J lost 1 base, and 12 bases lay in between. The germline CDR1 and CDR2 sequences are MNHNS and SASEGT. CDR3 sequence: CASSEGRISGTDTQYF. CDR3 sequence (DNA): TGTGCCAGCAGTGAAGGTCGGATCAGCGGCACAGATACGCAGTATTTT.

This clone has only a few counts. CDR3 sequence reads: CASQRTGRNTEAFF. The CDR3 DNA sequence: TGTGCCAGCCAAAGGACAGGGAGGAACACTGAAGCTTTCTTT. This chain uses TRBV28 with TRBJ1-1; the match to TRBD1 covers 8 bases. Germline loops: CDR1 MDHEN, CDR2 SYDVKM. The CDR3 extends over 14 amino acids. V lost 8 bases to trimming and J lost 1 base; unmatched junction nucleotides: 6.

There are a few counts of this clone. This chain connects TRBV11-3 to TRBJ2-7, with TRBD1 identical over 7 bases. This CDR3 region has 14 residues. J lost 0 bases, V lost 4 bases, and 3 bases had no gene match. Germline loops: CDR1 SGHNT, CDR2 YENEEA. The CDR3 region has the DNA TGTGCCAGCAGCTCGGACAGGTTCTCCTACGAGCAGTACTTC. Amino acid sequence: CASSSDRFSYEQYF.

By sample fraction, this clone is large. The chain employs TRBV19 and TRBJ1-2; no clear D gene. V was clipped by 0 bases and J by 8 bases, with 16 bases between them. The germline CDR1 and CDR2 sequences are LNHDA and SQIVND (reference sequence). This CDR3 is 15 amino acids long. Written as DNA, the CDR3 is TGTGCCAGTAGTATAGATCGGGGTGGGCCCTTGGGCTACACCTTC. This codes for CASSIDRGGPLGYTF.

This clone was detected a few times. The chain has TRBV6-8 and TRBJ1-6, with 9 bases that match TRBD1. Germline V gives CDR1 MNHGY, CDR2 SAAAGT. V lost 7 bases to trimming and J lost 7 bases; unmatched junction nucleotides: 8. The CDR3 has 15 residues. The CDR3 here is CASKLGQGVNSPLHF. The CDR3 bases are TGTGCCAGCAAACTGGGACAGGGAGTAAATTCACCCCTCCACTTT.

The gene calls are TRBV18 and TRBJ2-2, with D possibly matching TRBD1 (6 bases). In germline, CDR1 is KGHSH, CDR2 LQKENI. The CDR3 spans 15 residues. Deletions cut 2 bases from V and 2 bases from J, with 9 bases between. CDR3: CASSPNRENTGELFF. The CDR3 bases are TGTGCCAGCTCACCAAACAGGGAAAACACCGGGGAGCTGTTTTTT. Based on the CDR3 plus reference TRBV18 and TRBJ2-2, the full variable domain is NAGVMQNPRHLVRRRGQEARLRCSPMKGHSHVYWYRQLPEEGLKFMVYLQKENIIDESGMPKERFSAEFPKEGPSILRIQQVVRGDSAAYFCASSPNRENTGELFFGEGSRLTVL.

The rearrangement joins TRBV29-1 to TRBJ1-3; 12 bases match TRBD1. This CDR3 is 15 amino acids long. The junction had 2 bases not matched to a gene; V was cut back by 3 bases and J by 2 bases. Germline V gene data show CDR1 as SQVTM and CDR2 as ANQGSEA. DNA of the CDR3: TGCAGCGTTGAGGGGACAGGGGGCCCTGGAAACACCATATATTTT. Protein product: CSVEGTGGPGNTIYF.

This clone was seen more than once but under ten times. The V call is TRBV11-3, the J call TRBJ2-2; D may be TRBD1 or TRBD2 (5 bases each). Trimming removed 6 bases at V and 4 bases at J, with 27 bases between. From germline, CDR1 is SGHNT and CDR2 YENEEA. The CDR3 contains 19 residues. CDR3 in DNA: TGTGCCAGCAGTCGGAGCAGAGATCAGGGAGTAGGTAGCACCGGGGAGCTGTTTTTT. Amino acid sequence: CASSRSRDQGVGSTGELFF.

This clone ranks as medium-sized. This chain links TRBV11-3 with TRBJ1-1; D is unclear. V gave up 3 bases and J gave up 1 base, with 12 bases separating them. The CDR3 extends over 15 amino acids. The germline CDR1 and CDR2 sequences are SGHNT and YENEEA. CDR3 in amino acids: CASSLEIGRNTEAFF. CDR3 DNA: TGTGCCAGCAGCTTGGAAATAGGGCGGAACACTGAAGCTTTCTTT.

The V and J genes are TRBV19 and TRBJ1-5, with 8 bases aligning to TRBD1. V trimming: 8 bases; J trimming: 5 bases; junction bases outside the gene matches: 11. The germline V gene has CDR1 LNHDA and CDR2 SQIVND (reference sequence). The CDR3 spans 15 residues. The CDR3 nucleotides are TGTGCCAGTTCCGAGGCAGGGGGCTATTATCAGCCCCAGCATTTT. It encodes CASSEAGGYYQPQHF.

V usage is TRBV11-3 and J usage is TRBJ2-2; no clear D gene. Trimming removed 5 bases from V and 2 bases from J, with 12 bases in between. From germline, CDR1 is SGHNT and CDR2 YENEEA. The CDR3 is made up of 15 amino acids. This CDR3 is CASSPSVLNTGELFF. Written as DNA, the CDR3 is TGTGCCAGCAGCCCCTCGGTACTTAACACCGGGGAGCTGTTTTTT.

In this sample, this clone is medium-sized. The chain employs TRBV11-3 and TRBJ1-5; no reliable D call. The CDR3 loop spans 14 amino acids. The V end lost 5 bases, the J end lost 3 bases, and 11 bases lay between the germline ends. The germline V gene has CDR1 SGHNT and CDR2 YENEEA. The CDR3 sequence: CASSHVGLNQPQHF. The CDR3 DNA sequence: TGTGCCAGCAGCCATGTTGGTCTCAATCAGCCCCAGCATTTT.

This clone came up a few times. This sequence joins TRBV12-1 and TRBJ1-1. TRBV12-1 is annotated as a pseudogene. The CDR3 contains 17 residues. CDR3 sequence reads: CASSLLPRTTMNTEAFF. The CDR3 DNA sequence: TGTGCCAGCAGCCTCCTACCCCGGACCACTATGAACACTGAAGCTTTCTTT.

This clone came up a few times. V gene TRBV7-8 combines with J gene TRBJ1-5; D not resolved. The CDR3 extends over 13 amino acids. Germline assignment: CDR1 SGHVS and CDR2 FQNEAQ. Trimming took off 5 bases at V and 10 bases at J, with 15 bases between the two ends. CDR3 DNA: TGTGCCAGCAGCCCCGGGGAGACGACCCCCCAGCATTTT. Translated: CASSPGETTPQHF.